The rows below give T cell receptor beta chains drawn from one sample of a study of cytomegalovirus exposure and HLA in healthy donors. The method was immunoSEQ multiplex PCR; TCRdb's version includes in-frame clones alone and lacks a portion of them. The sample lists fewer than 110,000 clones, 70% to 80% occurring once. The sequenced sample was PBMCs. Receptors were obtained from a man aged 18 to 30 in good health and CMV-seronegative. Each CDR3 is given with its conserved first and last residue. A D gene is named only where the DNA matches it firmly. Clone size appears in some rows only: once, few, many, or a class for an expanded clone.

abundance: once; d_gene: NA; j_gene: TRBJ1-6; v_gene: TRBV18; CDR3aa: CASSLETAYNSPLHF; CDR3nt: TGTGCCAGCTCACTTGAGACAGCCTATAATTCACCCCTCCACTTT
abundance: NA; d_gene: NA; j_gene: TRBJ1-1; v_gene: TRBV4-1; CDR3aa: CASSQGPPTEVNTEAFF; CDR3nt: TGCGCCAGCAGCCAAGGGCCCCCGACAGAAGTGAACACTGAAGCTTTCTTT
abundance: many; d_gene: NA; j_gene: TRBJ1-3; v_gene: TRBV29-1; CDR3aa: CSVQILRGNTIYF; CDR3nt: TGCAGCGTGCAGATCCTGAGGGGAAACACCATATATTTT
abundance: NA; d_gene: NA; j_gene: TRBJ1-6; v_gene: TRBV18; CDR3aa: CASWASGGPLHF; CDR3nt: TGTGCCAGCTGGGCGTCGGGGGGCCCCCTCCACTTT
abundance: NA; d_gene: NA; j_gene: TRBJ1-6; v_gene: TRBV5-1; CDR3aa: CASSLVGGPVNSPLHF; CDR3nt: TGCGCCAGCAGCTTGGTCGGGGGGCCGGTTAATTCACCCCTCCACTTT
abundance: NA; d_gene: TRBD2; j_gene: TRBJ2-3; v_gene: TRBV5-4; CDR3aa: CASSLAVGGGRTDTQYF; CDR3nt: TGTGCCAGCAGCTTGGCCGTTGGCGGGGGGCGCACAGATACGCAGTATTTT
abundance: NA; d_gene: TRBD1; j_gene: TRBJ1-2; v_gene: TRBV13; CDR3aa: CASSSQGAGMINGYTF; CDR3nt: TGTGCCAGCAGCTCGCAGGGGGCAGGCATGATAAATGGCTACACCTTC
abundance: few; d_gene: TRBD2; j_gene: TRBJ2-1; v_gene: TRBV13; CDR3aa: CASSTRGGYNEQFF; CDR3nt: TGTGCCAGCAGCACCCGGGGGGGCTACAATGAGCAGTTCTTC
abundance: many; d_gene: NA; j_gene: TRBJ1-2; v_gene: TRBV4-2; CDR3aa: CASSQGVKGEYGYTF; CDR3nt: TGTGCCAGCAGCCAAGGGGTGAAGGGGGAATATGGCTACACCTTC
abundance: NA; d_gene: TRBD1; j_gene: TRBJ2-4; v_gene: TRBV7-9; CDR3aa: CASSQGTVNIQYF; CDR3nt: TGTGCCAGCAGCCAGGGGACAGTTAACATTCAGTACTTC
abundance: NA; d_gene: NA; j_gene: TRBJ2-2; v_gene: TRBV7-9; CDR3aa: CASSSGVPGELFF; CDR3nt: TGTGCCAGCAGCTCCGGGGTTCCCGGGGAGCTGTTTTTT
abundance: NA; d_gene: NA; j_gene: TRBJ1-2; v_gene: TRBV27; CDR3aa: CASSLEGRGRGYTF; CDR3nt: TGTGCCAGCAGTTTAGAAGGCAGGGGAAGGGGCTACACCTTC
abundance: once; d_gene: NA; j_gene: TRBJ1-5; v_gene: TRBV5-4; CDR3aa: CASSLAGVGQPQHF; CDR3nt: TGTGCCAGCAGCTTGGCAGGGGTGGGACAGCCCCAGCATTTT
abundance: NA; d_gene: TRBD1; j_gene: TRBJ2-7; v_gene: TRBV6-4; CDR3aa: CASRGTGYEQYF; CDR3nt: TGTGCCAGCAGGGGGACAGGGTATGAGCAGTACTTC
abundance: medium-sized; d_gene: NA; j_gene: TRBJ1-1; v_gene: TRBV11-2; CDR3aa: CASSLAAAKEAFF; CDR3nt: TGTGCCAGCAGCTTGGCGGCCGCAAAAGAAGCTTTCTTT
abundance: NA; d_gene: NA; j_gene: TRBJ2-2; v_gene: TRBV7-8; CDR3aa: CASSSGVQGFVGTGELFF; CDR3nt: TGTGCCAGCAGCTCTGGGGTCCAGGGGTTCGTCGGCACCGGGGAGCTGTTTTTT
abundance: NA; d_gene: TRBD1; j_gene: TRBJ1-5; v_gene: TRBV19; CDR3aa: CASDTPGQGINQPQHF; CDR3nt: TGTGCCAGTGACACACCGGGACAGGGGATCAATCAGCCCCAGCATTTT
abundance: NA; d_gene: NA; j_gene: TRBJ1-1; v_gene: TRBV7-9; CDR3aa: CASSPLEGLNTEAFF; CDR3nt: TGTGCCAGCAGCCCCCTGGAGGGGTTGAACACTGAAGCTTTCTTT
abundance: NA; d_gene: NA; j_gene: TRBJ1-2; v_gene: TRBV5-1; CDR3aa: CASSPNRDHGYTF; CDR3nt: TGCGCCAGCAGCCCGAACAGGGATCATGGCTACACCTTC
abundance: NA; d_gene: NA; j_gene: TRBJ2-7; v_gene: TRBV7-9; CDR3aa: CASSLDQGFHEQYF; CDR3nt: TGTGCCAGCAGCTTAGACCAGGGTTTCCACGAGCAGTACTTC
abundance: NA; d_gene: NA; j_gene: TRBJ1-2; v_gene: TRBV10-1; CDR3aa: CASSVCPRHGYTF; CDR3nt: TGCGCCAGCAGTGTATGTCCTAGGCATGGCTACACCTTC
abundance: few; d_gene: NA; j_gene: TRBJ1-4; v_gene: TRBV28; CDR3aa: CASGESSEKLFF; CDR3nt: TGTGCCAGCGGAGAATCTAGTGAAAAACTGTTTTTT
abundance: few; d_gene: NA; j_gene: TRBJ1-1; v_gene: TRBV7-3; CDR3aa: CASSRGTEAFF; CDR3nt: TGTGCCAGCAGCCGAGGGACTGAAGCTTTCTTT
abundance: NA; d_gene: TRBD2; j_gene: TRBJ2-3; v_gene: TRBV4-2; CDR3aa: CASSKGISGGTDTQYF; CDR3nt: TGTGCCAGCAGCAAAGGTATTAGCGGGGGCACAGATACGCAGTATTTT
abundance: few; d_gene: TRBD2; j_gene: TRBJ2-3; v_gene: TRBV15; CDR3aa: CATSKRLAGGTDTQYF; CDR3nt: TGTGCCACCAGCAAGAGGCTGGCGGGGGGCACAGATACGCAGTATTTT
abundance: NA; d_gene: TRBD1; j_gene: TRBJ2-7; v_gene: TRBV9; CDR3aa: CASSVGDRDYEQYF; CDR3nt: TGTGCCAGCAGCGTAGGCGACAGGGACTACGAGCAGTACTTC
abundance: NA; d_gene: NA; j_gene: TRBJ1-6; v_gene: TRBV2; CDR3aa: CASSVGSSYNSPLHF; CDR3nt: TGTGCCAGCAGTGTGGGGAGCTCCTATAATTCACCCCTCCACTTT
abundance: NA; d_gene: TRBD1; j_gene: TRBJ2-7; v_gene: TRBV18; CDR3aa: CASSPSPGQGPYYEQYF; CDR3nt: TGTGCCAGCTCACCCTCGCCCGGACAGGGACCTTACTACGAGCAGTACTTC
abundance: NA; d_gene: TRBD2; j_gene: TRBJ2-3; v_gene: TRBV7-6; CDR3aa: CASTLLAGGSDTQYF; CDR3nt: TGTGCCAGCACCCTACTAGCGGGGGGCTCAGATACGCAGTATTTT
abundance: once; d_gene: NA; j_gene: TRBJ2-3; v_gene: TRBV4-3; CDR3aa: CASSRFGVGAKDTQYF; CDR3nt: TGCGCCAGCAGCCGGTTTGGGGTAGGGGCAAAAGATACGCAGTATTTT
abundance: NA; d_gene: TRBD2; j_gene: TRBJ2-5; v_gene: TRBV6-5; CDR3aa: CASSYIGGGETQYF; CDR3nt: TGTGCCAGCAGTTATATAGGCGGGGGAGAGACCCAGTACTTC
abundance: NA; d_gene: NA; j_gene: TRBJ2-5; v_gene: TRBV6-6; CDR3aa: CASITSAGETQYF; CDR3nt: TGTGCCAGCATCACATCCGCCGGGGAGACCCAGTACTTC
abundance: NA; d_gene: TRBD1; j_gene: TRBJ2-5; v_gene: TRBV5-1; CDR3aa: CASSLGGTGDRKETQYF; CDR3nt: TGCGCCAGCAGCTTGGGGGGGACAGGGGACCGAAAAGAGACCCAGTACTTC
abundance: NA; d_gene: TRBD1; j_gene: TRBJ2-3; v_gene: TRBV18; CDR3aa: CASSPTQGASADTQYF; CDR3nt: TGTGCCAGCTCACCAACGCAGGGGGCGAGTGCAGATACGCAGTATTTT
abundance: once; d_gene: TRBD2; j_gene: TRBJ2-3; v_gene: TRBV7-9; CDR3aa: CSSSLYVGGGTTDTQYF; CDR3nt: TGTTCCAGCAGCTTATATGTGGGCGGGGGGACCACAGATACGCAGTATTTT
abundance: NA; d_gene: NA; j_gene: TRBJ2-2; v_gene: TRBV6-5; CDR3aa: CASVAPGELFF; CDR3nt: TGTGCCAGCGTAGCTCCTGGGGAGCTGTTTTTT
abundance: NA; d_gene: TRBD1; j_gene: TRBJ1-1; v_gene: TRBV5-1; CDR3aa: CASSSAQGETEAFF; CDR3nt: TGCGCCAGCAGCTCCGCACAGGGGGAGACTGAAGCTTTCTTT
abundance: once; d_gene: NA; j_gene: TRBJ1-4; v_gene: TRBV7-9; CDR3aa: CASDPRGTNEKLFF; CDR3nt: TGTGCCAGCGACCCGCGGGGGACTAATGAAAAACTGTTTTTT